This T cell receptor beta chain was found in a study of identical twins listed by TCRdb under 2016. Regarding the research as a whole: TCR alpha and beta repertoires from monozygotic twins, unrelated adults of various ages and cord blood were deep-sequenced to test whether fetal clonotypes persist. To rule out contamination, replicate twin experiments were performed at different times with different library preparation protocols.

Notes on this clonotype: Its antigen specificity is not known. Per-base qualities were not stored, and no clone one base away is much larger.

Receptor libraries were prepared by 5' RACE. The listed sequencing device is Illumina HiSeq 2000. Template switching added a universal primer binding site, and the final cDNA carried a unique molecular identifier that allowed TCR cDNA molecules to be counted accurately. First-strand cDNA for TCR alpha and beta chains was synthesized from specific primers in the conserved constant-segment region. To control for contamination, every cDNA library carried two barcodes: a SMART-Mk sample barcode plus Illumina barcodes. Two successive PCR steps introduced TruSeq adapter sequences along with Illumina sample barcodes. The Illumina HiSeq platform was used with custom primers to sequence TCR alpha and beta cDNA libraries. The paper's processing steps were these. MiGEC processed the raw reads to extract unique molecular identifiers, while MiXCR was used to determine the CDR3 positions. Recombination models were inferred per individual with the repgenHMM and IGoR tools using an EM algorithm. Shared clonotypes were analyzed with the tcR package in R, and sharing was normalized by the product of cloneset sizes. To study raw recombination without the effects of thymic and clonal selection, out-of-frame nonproductive sequences were analyzed. The public reads were run again by TCRdb, first through fastp at Q25 and then through MiXCR, and only productive beta chains were kept. All rows with the same CDR3 protein become a single entry with the most common DNA and genes. None of the V and J calls come from the authors' own analysis; TCRdb made them. Within this sample are approximately 530,000 distinct CDR3 sequences, with under 25% of them counted one time only. Of the sample, approximately 0.49% is held by the ten largest clones.

All donors were healthy Caucasians. Three pairs of female monozygotic twins, all aged roughly 18 to 29 years, made up the twin cohort. Positive isolation kits from Invitrogen were used to isolate CD4+ and CD8+ T cell populations. The paper as a whole reports these results and caveats: In beta out-of-frame sequences, excess twin sharing was weaker, because having fewer shared sequences lowered the signal-to-noise ratio. Fewer insertions were carried by abundant cord blood beta clonotypes; a weaker similar trend was observed in young adult naive repertoires, while no such trend was observed in memory repertoires. Out-of-frame TCR alpha sharing in monozygotic twins was systematically underestimated by recombination models, whereas sharing between unrelated individuals was in agreement with the recombination models. Zero-insertion analyses could be partly confounded by invariant T cells such as MAIT and iNKT, though diverse VJ usage argued against such confounding for most clonotypes. Conclusions relied on cross-sectional statistical analysis, since the same donors could not be followed over many years. Compared with coincidental sharing between unrelated individuals, out-of-frame TCR alpha sequences shared between twins had an excess of sequences with low generation probability.

These sequences were also reported in another study, on yellow fever vaccine responses in identical twins. Per the second study: The authors reported that the T cell response to vaccination in identical twins appeared partly convergent and partly personalized. In identical twins, the study followed T cell clones that responded to the vaccine with precision.

The sample was CD4+ T cells sorted from blood. This TCR was sampled from a young woman in good health.

CDR3 sequence: CASSLRDRNTGELFF. The bases read TGTGCCAGCAGTTTAAGGGACAGAAACACCGGGGAGCTGTTTTTT. Rearrangement joined TRBV28 to TRBJ2-2, with 7 junctional bases fitting TRBD1. The CDR3 contains 15 residues, cysteine and phenylalanine counted. The only DNA kept is the CDR3, 45 bases in frame from the first base. From the germline V gene, CDR1 is MDHEN and CDR2 is SYDVKM. At the junction V is shortened by 2 bases and J by 2 bases; bases outside the gene matches: 2. With the portions outside the CDR3 filled from the reference TRBV28 and TRBJ2-2 genes, the complete variable region becomes DVKVTQSSRYLVKRTGEKVFLECVQDMDHENMFWYRQDPGLGLRLIYFSYDVKMKEKGDIPEGYSVSREKKERFSLILESASTNQTSMYLCASSLRDRNTGELFFGEGSRLTVL.